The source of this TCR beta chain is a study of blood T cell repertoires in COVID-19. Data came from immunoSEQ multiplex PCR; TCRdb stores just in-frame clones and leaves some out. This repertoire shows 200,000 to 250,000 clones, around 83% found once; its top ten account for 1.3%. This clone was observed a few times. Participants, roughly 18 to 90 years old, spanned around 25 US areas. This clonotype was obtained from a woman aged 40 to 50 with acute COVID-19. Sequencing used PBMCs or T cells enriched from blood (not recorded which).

CDR3 sequence (DNA): TGTGCCAGGGAAAAGGGACTAGAGGGGACCCAGTACTTC. Amino acids: CAREKGLEGTQYF. This chain connects TRBV2 to TRBJ2-5; 8 bases fit TRBD2. The trim removed 9 bases at V and 7 bases at J, leaving 10 bases unmatched. Per the germline V gene, CDR1 is SNHLY and CDR2 is FYNNEI. The CDR3 is 13 amino acids.